The 18 T cell receptor beta chains reported below all come from one sample, sequenced in a study of blood T cells in healthy people across ages. The authors ran a second PCR of about 6 to 11 cycles using a sample-barcoded 5' primer and a J-beta primer mix. TCRdb used MiXCR to reprocess the 5' RACE reads, holding one entry per CDR3 protein. The repertoire holds 500,000 to 650,000 distinct CDR3 sequences, with roughly a quarter as singletons. The sample also formed part of further work on T cells of mothers and their children.

Sequencing input: blood. Receptors originate from a boy younger than 10 in good health.

The chain carries TRBV15 and TRBJ2-5; 12 nucleotides line up with TRBD2. This CDR3 has 15 amino acids. Germline CDR1 LNHNV, CDR2 YYDKDF (reference sequence). V lost 6 bases and J lost 3; bases outside the gene matches: 5. The CDR3 nucleotides are TGTGCCACCAGATTTGCTAGCGGGGGGGAAGAGACCCAGTACTTC. Amino acids: CATRFASGGEETQYF.

V gene TRBV7-2 combines with J gene TRBJ2-5; no firm D call. The CDR3 has 12 residues. CDR1 and CDR2 (germline): SGHTA, FQGNSA. V was trimmed by 5 bases and J by 5 bases, leaving 9 bases between them. CDR3 coding DNA: TGTGCCAGCAGCCAAAATCGGGAGACCCAGTACTTC. This gives the protein CASSQNRETQYF.

The rearrangement joins TRBV30 to TRBJ2-5; D possibly corresponds to TRBD1 (5 bases). The end of the DNA fits TRBJ2-1 better, so the J call may be wrong. The CDR3 consists of 13 residues. Looked up from germline, CDR1 is GTSNPN and CDR2 is SVGIG (reference sequence). The CDR3 coding sequence is TGTGCCTGGAGTAGCCAGGGTGACAATGAGCAGTTCTTC. Translated, it gives CAWSSQGDNEQFF.

The chain recombines TRBV7-9 with TRBJ1-5; D not certain. The CDR3 contains 14 residues. V lost 8 bases, J lost 5 bases, and 16 bases lay in between. Germline CDR1 reads SEHNR; CDR2 reads FQNEAQ (reference sequence). DNA of the CDR3: TGTGCCAGCGCGATTGGGGTGACCGATCAGCCCCAGCATTTT. It codes for CASAIGVTDQPQHF. Based on the CDR3 plus reference TRBV7-9 and TRBJ1-5, the full variable domain is DTGVSQNPRHKITKRGQNVTFRCDPISEHNRLYWYRQTLGQGPEFLTYFQNEAQLEKSRLLSDRFSAERPKGSFSTLEIQRTEQGDSAMYLCASAIGVTDQPQHFGDGTRLSIL.

This clonotype was found many times. The V gene is TRBV2, the J gene TRBJ1-2, with D possibly TRBD1 on 5 matching bases. V lost 6 bases to trimming and J lost 5 bases, with 10 bases between them. Germline V gene data show CDR1 as SNHLY and CDR2 as FYNNEI. There are 12 residues in the CDR3. This chain's CDR3 is CASSRESYGYTF. CDR3 coding DNA: TGTGCCAGCAGCAGGGAATCGTATGGCTACACCTTC.

This chain links TRBV10-3 with TRBJ1-5; TRBD1 matches at 7 bases. CDR1 is ENHRY, CDR2 SYGVKD, per germline. V shed 3 bases and J 4 bases; nucleotides not matched to a gene: 6. The CDR3 contains 15 residues. For the CDR3, the DNA is TGTGCCATCAGTGATCCGGGACAGCTAAATCAGCCCCAGCATTTT. Amino acids: CAISDPGQLNQPQHF.

A few counts support this clonotype. V gene TRBV20-1 combines with J gene TRBJ2-1, with 7 positions matching TRBD2. The junction had 7 bases not matched to a gene; V was cut back by 5 bases and J by 3 bases. The germline gives CDR1 DFQATT, CDR2 SNEGSKA (reference sequence). The length of the CDR3 is 14 residues. The CDR3 is CSARRGTDYNEQFF. CDR3 coding DNA: TGCAGTGCTCGGCGGGGGACCGACTACAATGAGCAGTTCTTC.

This clonotype was seen ten or more times. The chain combines TRBV12-3 or TRBV12-4 with TRBJ2-5; TRBD2 matches 7 bases. CDR3 length: 18 residues. Unmatched junction bases numbered 17, after V lost 5 bases and J lost 2 bases. For the CDR3, the DNA is TGTGCCAGCAGTCCCGCTCTGGGGAGCGGGGAACCTCAAGAGACCCAGTACTTC. It specifies CASSPALGSGEPQETQYF.

The rearrangement uses TRBV11-2 and TRBJ2-2; D is ambiguous. The CDR3 sequence is 11 residues long. Germline V lookup: CDR1 SGHAT, CDR2 FQNNGV. The ends were cut back, 7 bases at V and 8 bases at J, with 8 bases in the middle. CDR3 region: CASNSRGELFF. The DNA of the CDR3 is TGTGCCAGCAACTCCAGAGGGGAGCTGTTTTTT.

The chain recombines TRBV29-1 with TRBJ2-5; D is ambiguous. TRBJ2-7 matches the DNA end more closely, so the J call is doubtful. Germline V gene sequence: CDR1 SQVTM, CDR2 ANQGSEA. This CDR3 region has 13 residues. The DNA of the CDR3 is TGCAGCGTTGAAGGGGTGAGGAGCGACGAGCAGTACTTC. Its translation is CSVEGVRSDEQYF.

The V and J genes are TRBV6-6 and TRBJ2-7, with TRBD2 identical over 8 bases. The CDR3 length is 14 residues. The ends lost 6 bases at V and 2 bases at J; junction bases unmatched: 6. Germline V CDR1 and CDR2: MNHNY, SVGAGI (reference sequence). The CDR3 DNA is TGTGCCAGCAGGTACACTAGCGGCCCCTACGAGCAGTACTTC. This encodes CASRYTSGPYEQYF.

This clonotype turned up a few times. This rearrangement joins TRBV6-5 to TRBJ2-3, with D possibly matching TRBD2 (5 bases). The CDR3 covers 15 residues. V was clipped by 8 bases and J by 2 bases, with 17 bases between them. Germline V gives CDR1 MNHEY, CDR2 SVGAGI. The CDR3: CASYSTRITTDTQYF. In DNA form, the CDR3 reads TGTGCCAGCTACTCAACTAGAATCACCACAGATACGCAGTATTTT.

This clonotype was observed a few times. The chain combines TRBV7-9 with TRBJ1-3, with D perhaps matching TRBD1 (5 bases). Trimming took 6 bases from V and 0 from J, leaving 12 bases between them. Per the germline V gene, CDR1 is SEHNR and CDR2 is FQNEAQ (reference sequence). This CDR3 has 15 amino acids. As DNA, the CDR3 is TGTGCCAGCAGTTCAGACAGAGTCTCTGGAAACACCATATATTTT. Protein product: CASSSDRVSGNTIYF.

This clonotype has only a few counts. The gene calls are TRBV29-1 and TRBJ2-1; possibly TRBD2 for D (6 bases). The germline V and J ends were trimmed by 6 bases and 5 bases, with 20 bases remaining between them. CDR1 and CDR2 (germline): SQVTM, ANQGSEA. This CDR3 has 15 amino acids. The CDR3 DNA reads as TGCAGCGTGGAGGGACTCTCCAACCTCAACAATGAGCAGTTCTTC. Protein: CSVEGLSNLNNEQFF.

V gene TRBV6-1 combines with J gene TRBJ1-1, with D unresolved. Trimming removed 2 bases at V and 4 bases at J, with 8 bases between. The CDR3 has 13 residues. Germline-derived CDR1 and CDR2 are MNHNS and SASEGT. The CDR3 nucleotides are TGTGCCAGCAGTGAAATGCCACTCACTGAAGCTTTCTTT. The encoded protein is CASSEMPLTEAFF.

The gene calls are TRBV9 and TRBJ2-7; the match to TRBD1 covers 12 bases. The CDR3 covers 16 residues. In germline, CDR1 is SGDLS, CDR2 YYNGEE. J gave up 2 bases and V 3 bases, and 6 bases lay outside the gene matches. CDR3 region: CASSEQGTGGPYEQYF. The DNA of the CDR3 is TGTGCCAGCAGCGAGCAAGGGACAGGGGGCCCCTACGAGCAGTACTTC.

The chain is built from TRBV2 and TRBJ2-5, with 8 bases fitting TRBD1. V lost 6 bases to trimming and J lost 4 bases; unmatched junction nucleotides: 7. Germline V gene data show CDR1 as SNHLY and CDR2 as FYNNEI. This CDR3 has 14 amino acids. Here the CDR3 reads CASSGPGGLETQYF. The CDR3 nucleotides read TGTGCCAGCAGCGGTCCAGGGGGCTTAGAGACCCAGTACTTC.

This clonotype was recorded a few times. V gene TRBV25-1 combines with J gene TRBJ2-5; 9 nucleotides align to TRBD2. Judging by the DNA end, TRBJ2-1 fits better; the J call may be wrong. The CDR3 contains 17 residues. Germline CDR1 is MGHDK and CDR2 is SYGVNS. CDR3 residues: CASSEWGSGGPYNEQFF. DNA for the CDR3: TGTGCCAGCAGTGAATGGGGTAGCGGGGGACCCTACAATGAGCAGTTCTTC.